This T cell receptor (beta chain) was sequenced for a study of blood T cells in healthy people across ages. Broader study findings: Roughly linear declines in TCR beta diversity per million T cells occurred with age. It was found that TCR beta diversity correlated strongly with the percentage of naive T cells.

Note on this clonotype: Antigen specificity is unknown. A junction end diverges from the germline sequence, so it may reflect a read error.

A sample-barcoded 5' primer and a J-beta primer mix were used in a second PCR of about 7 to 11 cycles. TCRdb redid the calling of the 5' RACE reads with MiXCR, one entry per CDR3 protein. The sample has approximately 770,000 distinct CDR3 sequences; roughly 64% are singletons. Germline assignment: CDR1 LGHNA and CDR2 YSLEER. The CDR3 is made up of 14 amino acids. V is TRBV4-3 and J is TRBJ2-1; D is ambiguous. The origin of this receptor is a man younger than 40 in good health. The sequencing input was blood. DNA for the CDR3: TGCGCCAGCGGCCAAGAACGACTCTACAATGAGCAGTTCTTC. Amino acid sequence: CASGQERLYNEQFF.